The present T cell receptor beta chain was sequenced within a study of blood T cell repertoires in COVID-19 (TCRdb year 2020). About the investigation overall: Samples covering the acute and convalescent phases of COVID-19 were provided by collaborators in the United States, Italy and Spain. The material from the prospective study consisted of cDNA or gDNA derived from T cells, B-cell-depleted T cells, or PBMCs. The samples were drawn from the first 160 participants of the ongoing ImmuneRACE study and from some 1,300 subjects provided by 6 global collaborators. A freely available public database, intended as a resource for researchers studying the immune response to SARS-CoV-2, is where the repertoires were released. The sample metadata nearly always contained a de-identified subject ID, COVID-19 status, age in years and sex. Where available, HLA class I and class II types were taken from metadata supplied by the sample provider and were not determined by assay-based typing. Deeply sampled blood TCRbeta repertoires from subjects exposed to, actively infected with, or recovered from COVID-19 were included in the dataset.

Overall results and qualifications from the work: How much clinical and demographic metadata was included differed by source and by participant, and the metadata was provided uncurated.

Each collaborating institution followed its own protocols to collect whole blood in K2EDTA tubes. For TCRbeta analysis, collaborators shipped samples in one of three forms: frozen whole blood, isolated PBMCs, or DNA extracted from either of those sample types. The germline V gene sets CDR1 to MNHNS and CDR2 to SASEGT. The CDR3 covers 15 residues, taking in both the cysteine and the phenylalanine. Kept here is only the CDR3 DNA, which spans 45 bases and is read in frame from base 1. Unmatched junction bases come to 4, with V trimmed by 3 bases and J by 1 base. TCRbeta CDR3 regions were amplified from genomic DNA using the immunoSEQ Assay, a bias-controlled multiplex PCR. On the authors' methods: Within the assay, amplification of reference gene primers was used to estimate how many nucleated cells each sample contained. To quantify the absolute abundance of each unique TCRbeta CDR3 rearrangement, sequence reads were collapsed and filtered. Productive Simpson clonality was computed per sample as the square root of Simpson's diversity index over productive rearrangements. Not all clones reach the TCRdb copy of this immuneACCESS table, which keeps in-frame sequences only. Checked studies attribute under half of the gap to unresolved V genes and leave the rest unexplained. That table furnishes V, J and clone size, whereas the DNA furnished D and trimming. Present in this sample are roughly 100,000 clones, about 85% of which were seen just once. Around 3.1% of the sample is taken by the ten largest.

Concerning this clone itself: Its antigen remains unidentified. No base quality information exists; no much larger clone differs at one position.

Sequencing was carried out using peripheral blood. The clonotype originates from a man in his fifties or sixties in a cohort sampled during active COVID-19. The chain is encoded by TRBV6-1 joined to TRBJ2-3, with 7 middle bases fitting TRBD1. This receptor has the CDR3 CASSDRDRGTDTQYF. The nucleotide sequence reads as follows: TGTGCCAGCAGTGACCGGGACAGAGGCACAGATACGCAGTATTTT.